A single TCR beta chain is shown here with its context. This entry belongs to a study of blood T cell repertoires in COVID-19. Turning to the study itself: COVID-19 samples collected from the United States, Italy and Spain covered acute and convalescent phases. The analysed material was cDNA or gDNA that came from T cells, B-cell-depleted T cells, or PBMCs.

The CDR3 totals 15 residues. Unmatched junction bases numbered 3, after V lost 5 bases and J lost 4 bases. Germline loops: CDR1 MNHEY, CDR2 SVGAGI. Methods used by the authors: Reference gene primers were amplified, and this amplification served to estimate nucleated cell counts. The table came from immunoSEQ multiplex PCR; TCRdb's copy has only in-frame clones and leaves some out. Clonal size and the V and J genes are those of that table, whereas D and trimming came from the DNA. The sample holds about 190,000 clones, about three quarters seen once. The receptor was isolated from a woman aged 80 or over with active or convalescent COVID-19. The sample comprised peripheral blood. This chain links TRBV6-5 with TRBJ2-2; 11 nucleotides line up with TRBD1. CDR3 coding DNA: TGTGCCAGCAGTAAGGACAGGGGGCGCACCGGGGAGCTGTTTTTT. It codes for CASSKDRGRTGELFF.